This TCR beta chain was found in a study of cytomegalovirus exposure and HLA in healthy donors. About the study: In an earlier analysis, approximately 120 million unique TCR beta sequences were found from 150 million to 200 million T cells. General study points: Analysis was carried out at a later point, and it linked a missense DCLRE1C variant to TCR beta V- and J-gene trimming. In a later analysis, common viral pathogens appeared linked to several of the most significant clusters.

The primer mix had 60 Vbeta and 13 Jbeta primers. Measured with immunoSEQ multiplex PCR; TCRdb has only the in-frame clones, and not every one. The sample has around 70,000 clones. A remark on this clone: Antigen unknown.

V was trimmed by 0 bases and J by 6 bases, leaving 8 bases between them. Germline loops: CDR1 SGHVS, CDR2 FNYEAQ. The CDR3 length is 13 residues. The V call is TRBV7-6, the J call TRBJ1-2; tentatively, D is TRBD1 (6 bases). The source of this sequence is a boy younger than 18 in good health and CMV-seronegative. Sequenced input: PBMCs. The CDR3 region is CASSLARGHGYTF. The CDR3 nucleotides read TGTGCCAGCAGCTTAGCCAGGGGACATGGCTACACCTTC.